This T cell receptor beta chain is from a study of PD-1 blockade in mismatch repair-deficient tumors. Study overall: Enrolled about 2013-2016, patients had progressing, pretreated mismatch repair-deficient cancers of approximately 13 types. Notes on the study in general: Rapid post-treatment expansion, then contraction, generally preceding radiologic response, marked tumor-resident clones.

Trimming shortened V by 3 bases and J by 1 base, and 7 bases separated the two germline ends. The CDR3 sequence is 14 residues long. Germline V gene lookup returns CDR1 LGHNA and CDR2 YNFKEQ. Comment on this clone: As yet, its antigen is unknown.

Sequencing was performed with immunoSEQ multiplex PCR; in TCRdb, only in-frame clones are kept and a portion is missing. The sample has roughly 25,000 clones, 65% to 85% seen once. Mismatch repair deficiency was confirmed in all patients, by PCR or immunohistochemistry. This receptor was obtained from an adult with mismatch repair-deficient cancer. The chain employs TRBV4-2 and TRBJ1-5; D gene uncertain. This material consisted of peripheral blood, taken 12 weeks after starting pembrolizumab. CDR3 loop: CASSHLASNQPQHF. CDR3 nucleotides: TGTGCCAGCAGCCACCTGGCGAGCAATCAGCCCCAGCATTTT.